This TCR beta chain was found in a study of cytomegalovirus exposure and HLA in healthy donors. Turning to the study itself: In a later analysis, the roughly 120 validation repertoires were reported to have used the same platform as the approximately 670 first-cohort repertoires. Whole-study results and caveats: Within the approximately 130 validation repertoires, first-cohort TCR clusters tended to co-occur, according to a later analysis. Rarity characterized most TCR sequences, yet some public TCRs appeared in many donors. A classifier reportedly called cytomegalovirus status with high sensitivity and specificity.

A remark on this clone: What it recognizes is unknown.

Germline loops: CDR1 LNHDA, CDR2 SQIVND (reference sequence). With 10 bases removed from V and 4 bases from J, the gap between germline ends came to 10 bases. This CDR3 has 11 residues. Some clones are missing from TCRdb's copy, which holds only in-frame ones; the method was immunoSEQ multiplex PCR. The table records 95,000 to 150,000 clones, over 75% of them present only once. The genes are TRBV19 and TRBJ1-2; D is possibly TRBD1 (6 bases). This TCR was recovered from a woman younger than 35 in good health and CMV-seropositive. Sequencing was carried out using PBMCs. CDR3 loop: CATTGSYGYTF. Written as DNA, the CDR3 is TGTGCCACCACAGGGAGCTATGGCTACACCTTC.